This is a list of T cell receptor beta chains from one sample in a study of blood T cell repertoires in COVID-19. Data came from immunoSEQ multiplex PCR; TCRdb stores just in-frame clones and leaves some out. The sample has around 150,000 clones, roughly 90% seen once; the top ten hold roughly 3.1%. The sequenced material came from peripheral blood. The receptors were gathered from a man aged 55 to 70 with acute or convalescent COVID-19. Each CDR3 is given with its conserved first and last residue.

CDR3	V	J
CASSMGKNTEAFF	TRBV19	TRBJ1-1
CASSAAGQGDQPQHF	TRBV9	TRBJ1-5
CASDRGEMDEQFF	TRBV19	TRBJ2-1
CASSPSVNNSPLHF	TRBV27	TRBJ1-6
CASSRTSGEHTDTQYF	TRBV3-1/TRBV3-2	TRBJ2-3
CASSLGLGGQFF	TRBV7-9	TRBJ2-1
CASSYDRGQSYEQYF	TRBV4-3	TRBJ2-7
CASSYGVDTQYF	TRBV6-5	TRBJ2-3
CASSGSGGAYNEQFF	TRBV4-1	TRBJ2-1
CASSPPSTVEKLFF	TRBV18	TRBJ1-4
CASRAGTDQFF	TRBV2	TRBJ2-1
CATSRDRTGGRDEQFF	TRBV15	TRBJ2-1
CASSSAFSGQGPDTQYF	TRBV5-6	TRBJ2-3
CASSDSVKRSGETQYF	TRBV6-4	TRBJ2-5
CASGWVRTEAFF	TRBV10-2	TRBJ1-1
CASSQFPDRPYEQYF	TRBV4-1	TRBJ2-7
CASSQEARAYEQYF	TRBV4-1	TRBJ2-7
CASSLGGVSGNTIYF	TRBV5-4	TRBJ1-3
CASSAPPGTGDSETQYF	TRBV9	TRBJ2-5
CASSPTTAGRYGNQPQHF	TRBV23-1	TRBJ1-5
CASSPGTGVSQPQHF	TRBV5-4	TRBJ1-5
CASSTGPNQPQHF	TRBV19	TRBJ1-5
CASSQASGNNEQYF	TRBV3-1/TRBV3-2	TRBJ2-7
CASRSGNGRSPLHF	TRBV7-9	TRBJ1-6
CASSLRGSYHGYTF	TRBV7-2	TRBJ1-2
CASSETAGGPISTDTQYF	TRBV6-1	TRBJ2-3
CASSSQSGGGLGREQYF	TRBV7-2	TRBJ2-7
CASSGSGASTDTQYF	TRBV7-3	TRBJ2-3
CASTKSDPGAYEQYF	TRBV6-6	TRBJ2-7
CASSTAMVSGGETQYF	TRBV11-2	TRBJ2-5
CASSLARNGQYGYTF	TRBV7-9	TRBJ1-2
CASSVRLAGASSYNEQFF	TRBV9	TRBJ2-1
CASSLSGETQYF	TRBV5-6	TRBJ2-5
CASSPRLAGGLPGELFF	TRBV11-3	TRBJ2-2
CASSMGRGSYEQYF	TRBV19	TRBJ2-7
CASSQPLTGLDSPLHF	TRBV4-1	TRBJ1-6
CASSEIRRGENTGELFF	TRBV10-1	TRBJ2-2
CASSPSLAGGATYEQYF	TRBV18	TRBJ2-7
CASSRWGGQATTNEKLFF	TRBV5-1	TRBJ1-4
CASSLAGGRETQYF	TRBV7-3	TRBJ2-5
CASSAGGGSNQPQHF	TRBV5-5	TRBJ1-5
CASSPTSGGYYF	TRBV7-2	TRBJ2-3
CASSLASRNSNQPQHF	TRBV11-2	TRBJ1-5
CASSKLGQGYSYTF	TRBV2	TRBJ1-2
CASSIGGVPEAFF	TRBV19	TRBJ1-1
CATSRETPRWGPYEQYF	TRBV15	TRBJ2-7
CAWSDLGQGVLNNYGYTF	TRBV30	TRBJ1-2
CASSRDRRNEQYF	TRBV11-2	TRBJ2-7
CAIRSTGLDEQYF	TRBV10-3	TRBJ2-7
CASSFKWRGWEKLFF	TRBV12-1	TRBJ1-4
CASSLGTGSGNQPQHF	TRBV7-9	TRBJ1-5
CASSLTFSTEAFF	TRBV6-5	TRBJ1-1
CASSLGASGLGVTGELFF	TRBV7-6	TRBJ2-2
CASSSLTSGHYNEQFF	TRBV5-6	TRBJ2-1